This T cell receptor beta chain derives from a study of T cell responses to AZD1222 COVID-19 vaccine. Findings and limits, study-wide: Repertoires were sampled only after the peak T cell response. Donors were chiefly white British, with a greater number of females, and clonal diversity was perhaps underestimated. Just a handful of people given AZD1222 tested seropositive at baseline. After two AZD1222 doses, spike-specific TCR breadth and depth rose versus day 0.

Trimming pared 1 base from V and 0 bases from J, leaving 13 bases between. The length of the CDR3 is 18 residues. CDR1 SGHVS and CDR2 FQNEAQ come from the germline V gene. As concerns this clone: Its antigen is not known.

Sequencing was performed with immunoSEQ multiplex PCR; in TCRdb, only in-frame clones are kept and a portion is missing. The table lists approximately 100,000 clones, more than 75% of them singletons, with 4.4% in the top ten. This receptor was obtained from an adult who received the AZD1222 COVID-19 vaccine. Here the sequenced sample was peripheral blood, taken 28 days after the second AZD1222 dose. V is TRBV7-8 and J is TRBJ1-6; D perhaps matches TRBD1 (6 bases). The CDR3 is CASSLGQGLSSYNSPLHF. DNA of the CDR3: TGTGCCAGCAGCTTAGGGCAGGGGCTCAGCTCCTATAATTCACCCCTCCACTTT.